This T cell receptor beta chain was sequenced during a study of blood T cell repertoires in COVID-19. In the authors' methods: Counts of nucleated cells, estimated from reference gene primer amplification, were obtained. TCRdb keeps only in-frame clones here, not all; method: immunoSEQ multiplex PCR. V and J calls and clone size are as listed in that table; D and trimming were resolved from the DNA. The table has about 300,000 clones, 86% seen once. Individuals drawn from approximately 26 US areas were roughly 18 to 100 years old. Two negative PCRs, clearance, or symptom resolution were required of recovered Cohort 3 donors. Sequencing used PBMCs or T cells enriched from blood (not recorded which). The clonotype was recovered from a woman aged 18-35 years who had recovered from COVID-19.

The CDR3 loop is CASSSSGTSGEQYF. As DNA, the CDR3 is TGTGCCAGCAGCTCTTCGGGGACTAGCGGCGAGCAGTACTTC. The gene calls are TRBV11-2 and TRBJ2-7; TRBD2 matches at 11 bases. This CDR3 is 14 amino acids long. Per germline, CDR1 SGHAT and CDR2 FQNNGV. V lost 4 bases and J lost 6; bases outside the gene matches: 5. The full variable domain, in which reference TRBV11-2 and TRBJ2-7 provide the parts outside the CDR3, is EAGVAQSPRYKIIEKRQSVAFWCNPISGHATLYWYQQILGQGPKLLIQFQNNGVVDDSQLPKDRFSAERLKGVDSTLKIQPAKLEDSAVYLCASSSSGTSGEQYFGPGTRLTVT.